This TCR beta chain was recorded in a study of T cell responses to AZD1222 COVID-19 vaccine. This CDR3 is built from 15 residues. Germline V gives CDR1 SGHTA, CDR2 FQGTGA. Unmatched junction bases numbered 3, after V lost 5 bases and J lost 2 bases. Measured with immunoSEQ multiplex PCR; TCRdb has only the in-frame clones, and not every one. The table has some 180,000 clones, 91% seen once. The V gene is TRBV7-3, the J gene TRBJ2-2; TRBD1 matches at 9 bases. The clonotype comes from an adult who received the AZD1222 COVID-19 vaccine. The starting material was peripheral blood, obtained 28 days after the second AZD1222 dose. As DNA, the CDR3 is TGTGCCAGCAGCAGGACAGGGGCTAACACCGGGGAGCTGTTTTTT. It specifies CASSRTGANTGELFF.